This record covers a single T cell receptor beta chain. Its antigen remains unidentified. Libraries were prepared by immunoSEQ multiplex PCR; TCRdb keeps only in-frame clonotypes and omits some of them. The sample shows 100,000 to 130,000 clones, about 90% of them seen only once. The sample comes from a study of T cell responses to AZD1222 COVID-19 vaccine. General observations from the study: Repertoires were obtained solely post-peak T cell response.

The V gene's germline CDR1 is LGHDT and CDR2 YNNKEL (reference sequence). V was trimmed by 4 bases and J by 3 bases, leaving 10 bases between them. The CDR3 contains 13 residues. The rearrangement links TRBV3-1 (or the pseudogene TRBV3-2) to TRBJ2-7; D gene ambiguous. The source is an adult who received the AZD1222 COVID-19 vaccine. The sample in question was peripheral blood, obtained 28 days after the second AZD1222 dose. This CDR3 reads CASSRQHGYEQYF. CDR3 bases: TGTGCCAGCAGCCGCCAACACGGCTACGAGCAGTACTTC.